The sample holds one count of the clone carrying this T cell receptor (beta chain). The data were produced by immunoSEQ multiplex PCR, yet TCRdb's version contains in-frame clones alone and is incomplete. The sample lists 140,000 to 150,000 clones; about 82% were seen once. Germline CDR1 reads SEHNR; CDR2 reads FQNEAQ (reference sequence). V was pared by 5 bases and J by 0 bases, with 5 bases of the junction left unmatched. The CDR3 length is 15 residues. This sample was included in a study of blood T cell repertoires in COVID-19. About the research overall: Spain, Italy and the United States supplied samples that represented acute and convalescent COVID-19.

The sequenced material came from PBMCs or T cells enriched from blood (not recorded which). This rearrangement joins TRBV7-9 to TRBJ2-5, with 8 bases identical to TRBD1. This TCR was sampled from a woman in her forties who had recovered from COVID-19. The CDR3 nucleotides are TGTGCCAGCAGCCCGGGACAGGCCAACCAAGAGACCCAGTACTTC. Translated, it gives CASSPGQANQETQYF. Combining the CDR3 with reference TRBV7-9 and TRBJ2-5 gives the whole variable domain DTGVSQNPRHKITKRGQNVTFRCDPISEHNRLYWYRQTLGQGPEFLTYFQNEAQLEKSRLLSDRFSAERPKGSFSTLEIQRTEQGDSAMYLCASSPGQANQETQYFGPGTRLLVL.